This note documents a single T cell receptor beta chain sequence. This sample stems from a study of human T cells and chemical hapten exposure. At the level of the study: After 6 days, upper back 0.01% DPC patch tests were scored.

Time point described: patch test 2, 6 weeks after DPC sensitization. Treatment given: therapeutic diphenylcyclopropenone sensitization with weekly scalp DPC. Every donor had alopecia and was 18 to 70 years old; all were suitable for DPC. Unseparated into fractions, whole blood served as the source from which total RNA was extracted. Germline V gives CDR1 DFQATT, CDR2 SNEGSKA (reference sequence). Between the trimmed V and J ends, which lost 1 base and 7 bases, there was a span of 19 bases. CDR3 length: 15 residues. TCRdb independently ran MiXCR on the RACE reads; one entry per CDR3 protein. Found here are about 73,000 distinct CDR3 sequences, approximately 9% of them singletons; the top ten hold around 3.5%.

The clonotype originates from a woman aged 45-65 years with alopecia areata. Some clones in this sample may be carry-over from other donors' samples. This specimen consisted of whole blood, obtained in connection with sensitization to the hapten diphenylcyclopropenone (DPC). V is TRBV20-1 and J is TRBJ1-2; tentatively, D is TRBD1 (5 bases). The CDR3: CSARVGGRATIGYTF. The CDR3 bases are TGCAGTGCTAGAGTTGGTGGCAGGGCTACAATTGGCTACACCTTC.